A selection of T cell receptor beta chains follows, all from one sample in a study of T cell changes during pregnancy in multiple sclerosis. Assay: immunoSEQ multiplex PCR; the TCRdb copy retains only in-frame clones and omits some. The data hold 38,000 or so clones, with 93% observed a single time. The source was CD4+ T cells from peripheral blood mononuclear cells, collected in the first trimester of pregnancy. The source is a female donor with multiple sclerosis, enrolled in a pregnancy study. Each CDR3 is given with its conserved first and last residue. The D gene is left open where the match is weak. Only part of the rows carry a size: once, few, many, or a class if the clone is expanded.

.,TRBJ2-7,TRBV5-1,.,12,CASSPGLYEQYF,TGCGCCAGCAGCCCCGGACTCTACGAGCAGTACTTC
TRBD1,TRBJ2-7,TRBV6-1,few,13,CASTRTGSYEQYF,TGTGCCAGTACTCGGACAGGCTCCTACGAGCAGTACTTC
.,TRBJ1-4,TRBV18,few,16,CASSDRRPTTNEKLFF,TGTGCCAGCTCCGACCGGAGGCCGACGACTAATGAAAAACTGTTTTTT
TRBD1,TRBJ1-4,TRBV5-6,.,15,CASSFQGALNEKLFF,TGTGCCAGCAGCTTCCAGGGGGCGCTTAATGAAAAACTGTTTTTT
TRBD1,TRBJ1-3,TRBV2,.,16,CASIKDRLSSGNTIYF,TGTGCCAGCATTAAGGACAGGCTGTCCTCTGGAAACACCATATATTTT
TRBD2,TRBJ2-3,TRBV7-6,.,16,CASSFGSLAGGWTQYF,TGTGCCAGCAGCTTTGGTTCTCTAGCGGGAGGGTGGACGCAGTATTTT
.,TRBJ1-1,TRBV5-1,.,15,CASSLGGIGSTEAFF,TGCGCCAGCAGCTTAGGTGGTATAGGGAGCACTGAAGCTTTCTTT
.,TRBJ1-1,TRBV9,.,15,CASSVRQGGNTEAFF,TGTGCCAGCAGCGTAAGGCAGGGCGGTAACACTGAAGCTTTCTTT
TRBD1,TRBJ2-7,TRBV13,.,14,CASRKGQATYEQYF,TGTGCCAGTCGAAAGGGACAGGCGACCTACGAGCAGTACTTC
.,TRBJ2-5,TRBV5-4,.,14,CAITRGLGQETQYF,TGTGCCATAACTAGGGGGTTGGGGCAAGAGACCCAGTACTTC
TRBD1,TRBJ1-1,TRBV5-1,few,15,CASSSGQTLNTEAFF,TGCGCCAGCAGCTCGGGACAGACATTGAACACTGAAGCTTTCTTT
TRBD1,TRBJ2-7,TRBV27,.,15,CASQTQGQGTYEQYF,TGTGCCAGCCAAACCCAAGGACAGGGAACCTACGAGCAGTACTTC
.,TRBJ1-1,TRBV7-8,.,17,CASSLGGAGRFGTEAFF,TGTGCCAGCAGCTTAGGGGGCGCCGGCCGGTTCGGCACTGAAGCTTTCTTT
.,TRBJ2-3,TRBV21-1,.,14,CASSKCIQVDTQYF,TGTGCCAGCAGCAAATGTATTCAGGTTGATACGCAGTATTTT
TRBD2,TRBJ2-5,TRBV28,.,15,CASRRLAGELETQYF,TGTGCCAGCAGACGACTAGCGGGAGAACTGGAGACCCAGTACTTC
.,TRBJ2-7,TRBV5-1,.,15,CASSLRSGGTYEQYF,TGCGCCAGCAGCTTGAGGTCAGGGGGGACCTACGAGCAGTACTTC
.,TRBJ1-3,TRBV19,.,13,CASRISSGNTIYF,TGTGCCAGTAGAATCTCCTCTGGAAACACCATATATTTT
.,TRBJ2-1,TRBV5-1,.,16,CASSSLGRGAYNEQFF,TGCGCCAGCAGCTCCCTGGGGCGGGGCGCATACAATGAGCAGTTCTTC
TRBD1,TRBJ2-3,TRBV6-1,.,13,CASSDLGTGTQYF,TGTGCCAGCAGTGACCTCGGGACAGGAACGCAGTATTTT
.,TRBJ2-2,TRBV19,.,15,CASSIGRGNTGELFF,TGTGCCAGTAGTATAGGCAGGGGTAACACCGGGGAGCTGTTTTTT
.,TRBJ2-1,TRBV4-1,.,15,CASSTSRSSYNEQFF,TGCGCCAGCAGTACTAGCCGGAGCTCCTACAATGAGCAGTTCTTC
.,TRBJ1-3,TRBV30,.,16,CAWTFGTLSSGNTIYF,TGTGCCTGGACCTTCGGGACTCTTAGCTCTGGAAACACCATATATTTT
.,TRBJ1-3,TRBV6-5,.,15,CASSYSRDSGNTIYF,TGTGCCAGCAGTTACTCGAGGGACTCTGGAAACACCATATATTTT
.,TRBJ1-6,TRBV5-1,.,14,CASSPGNYNSPLHF,TGCGCCAGCAGCCCCGGGAATTATAATTCACCCCTCCACTTT
TRBD1,TRBJ1-2,TRBV29-1,.,14,CSVSRDRGLHGYTF,TGCAGCGTGTCCCGGGACAGGGGGCTGCATGGCTACACCTTC
.,TRBJ1-5,TRBV6-6,.,12,CASRKYNQPQHF,TGTGCCAGCAGAAAATATAATCAGCCCCAGCATTTT
.,TRBJ1-1,TRBV7-3,.,13,CASSLGQNTEAFF,TGTGCCAGCAGCTTAGGACAGAACACTGAAGCTTTCTTT
.,TRBJ1-1,TRBV5-1,.,14,CASSLVGGNTEAFF,TGCGCCAGCAGCTTGGTTGGAGGGAACACTGAAGCTTTCTTT
.,TRBJ1-2,TRBV4-1,.,15,CASSQEGPINYGYTF,TGCGCCAGCAGCCAAGAGGGGCCCATTAACTATGGCTACACCTTC
.,TRBJ1-2,TRBV28,.,14,CASTSDWGHFGYTF,TGTGCCAGCACTTCCGATTGGGGGCATTTCGGCTACACCTTC
TRBD1,TRBJ1-3,TRBV10-3,.,14,CAISGQGAGNTIYF,TGTGCCATCAGTGGACAGGGGGCTGGAAACACCATATATTTT
.,TRBJ1-1,TRBV4-3,.,15,CASSQEMIGGTEAFF,TGCGCCAGCAGCCAAGAAATGATAGGGGGCACTGAAGCTTTCTTT
TRBD1,TRBJ1-1,TRBV14,.,15,CASSHLQGENTEAFF,TGTGCCAGCAGCCACTTACAGGGGGAAAACACTGAAGCTTTCTTT
.,TRBJ2-7,TRBV2,.,14,CASSEWGRSYEQYF,TGTGCCAGCAGTGAATGGGGCCGATCCTACGAGCAGTACTTC
TRBD2,TRBJ2-7,TRBV27,.,15,CASSPLAGGTYEQYF,TGTGCCAGCAGTCCCTTAGCGGGGGGTACCTACGAGCAGTACTTC
TRBD1,TRBJ1-2,TRBV6-5,.,13,CASSQTGRYGYTF,TGTGCCAGCAGTCAGACAGGGAGGTATGGCTACACCTTC
TRBD1,TRBJ1-5,TRBV19,.,14,CASSIGQGAQPQHF,TGTGCCAGTAGTATAGGACAGGGAGCTCAGCCCCAGCATTTT
.,TRBJ2-2,TRBV19,.,16,CASSIPRAANTGELFF,TGTGCCAGTAGTATCCCCCGCGCGGCAAACACCGGGGAGCTGTTTTTT
TRBD1,TRBJ2-1,TRBV19,.,17,CATTRRPKQTGYNEQFF,TGTGCCACCACCCGCCGACCGAAACAGACAGGGTACAATGAGCAGTTCTTC
.,TRBJ2-3,TRBV2,.,13,CASAGESTDTQYF,TGTGCCAGCGCAGGGGAGTCCACAGATACGCAGTATTTT
.,TRBJ1-5,TRBV19,.,20,CASSNLKGHPQVDSNQPQHF,TGTGCCAGTAGTAACCTGAAGGGGCATCCACAGGTCGATAGCAATCAGCCCCAGCATTTT
.,TRBJ2-5,TRBV27,.,16,CASRPRLTNYQETQYF,TGTGCCAGCAGACCCAGGCTAACCAACTACCAAGAGACCCAGTACTTC
TRBD1,TRBJ2-7,TRBV6-1,.,15,CASSEGTGGFYEQYF,TGTGCCAGCAGTGAAGGGACAGGGGGCTTCTACGAGCAGTACTTC
TRBD1,TRBJ2-2,TRBV7-2,.,17,CASSRLRDRGHHGELFF,TGTGCCAGCAGCCGCTTAAGGGACAGGGGGCATCACGGGGAGCTGTTTTTT
TRBD1,TRBJ1-2,TRBV7-9,.,13,CASSSGTAYGYTF,TGTGCCAGCAGCTCGGGGACAGCCTATGGCTACACCTTC
TRBD1,TRBJ1-5,TRBV18,.,17,CASSPSLVGTGDQPQHF,TGTGCCAGCTCACCGTCTCTCGTTGGGACAGGGGATCAGCCCCAGCATTTT
.,TRBJ2-1,TRBV7-9,.,15,CASSSFRLSYNEQFF,TGTGCCAGCAGCTCCTTCAGGCTATCCTACAATGAGCAGTTCTTC
TRBD1,TRBJ2-3,TRBV19,.,14,CASSTGQGTDTQYF,TGTGCCAGTAGTACGGGACAGGGCACAGATACGCAGTATTTT